These T cell receptor beta chains were read from a single sample in a study of long-term antiretroviral therapy in people with HIV. Here immunoSEQ multiplex PCR was the method, and the copy in TCRdb shows in-frame clones only, minus some. Among roughly 33,000 clones listed, more than 95% were seen once. The sample in question was unsorted PBMCs, obtained 6.9 years after starting antiretroviral therapy. These receptors all stem from a man between 25 and 39 years old with HIV. Both conserved end residues are part of each CDR3. Fields, in order: D gene, clone size, V gene, J gene, CDR3 DNA, CDR3 protein. D genes are given only for firm matches. Clone size is shown for a subset of rows, as once, few, many or a class of expanded clone.

d_call: NA
clone_size: NA
v_call: TRBV7-8
j_call: TRBJ2-5
cdr3_nt: TGTGCCAGCAGCTTCGCCAGGGCTTTAAGGGGGGAGACCCAGTACTTC
cdr3_aa: CASSFARALRGETQYF

d_call: TRBD1
clone_size: NA
v_call: TRBV11-2
j_call: TRBJ2-5
cdr3_nt: TGTGCCAGCAGCTTAAATAGACAGGGGGGAGAGACCCAGTACTTC
cdr3_aa: CASSLNRQGGETQYF

d_call: NA
clone_size: NA
v_call: TRBV19
j_call: TRBJ1-3
cdr3_nt: TGTGCCAGTAGTCCCAGAGGTCTCGGGACTGGAAACACCATATATTTT
cdr3_aa: CASSPRGLGTGNTIYF

d_call: NA
clone_size: NA
v_call: TRBV6-4
j_call: TRBJ1-6
cdr3_nt: TGTGCCAGCAGCGGGGCACTCGGTTCACCCCTCCACTTT
cdr3_aa: CASSGALGSPLHF

d_call: NA
clone_size: NA
v_call: TRBV12-5
j_call: TRBJ1-4
cdr3_nt: TGTGCTAGTGGTTTGGAAGTAGGGTTCACGAATGAAAAACTGTTTTTT
cdr3_aa: CASGLEVGFTNEKLFF

d_call: TRBD1
clone_size: NA
v_call: TRBV11-3
j_call: TRBJ2-5
cdr3_nt: TGTGCCAGCAGCTTAGGGGACAGAGAGACCCAGTACTTC
cdr3_aa: CASSLGDRETQYF

d_call: TRBD2
clone_size: NA
v_call: TRBV30
j_call: TRBJ2-1
cdr3_nt: TGTGCCTGGGCAGCGGGGGGGGACAATGAGCAGTTCTTC
cdr3_aa: CAWAAGGDNEQFF

d_call: NA
clone_size: NA
v_call: TRBV11-1
j_call: TRBJ1-1
cdr3_nt: TGTGCCAGCAGCCTGCCAGGGGTAACTGAAGCTTTCTTT
cdr3_aa: CASSLPGVTEAFF

d_call: TRBD2
clone_size: NA
v_call: TRBV7-2
j_call: TRBJ2-1
cdr3_nt: TGTGCCAGCAGCGCCAAACTAGCGGGAGCGTACAATGAGCAGTTCTTC
cdr3_aa: CASSAKLAGAYNEQFF

d_call: NA
clone_size: NA
v_call: TRBV4-1
j_call: TRBJ2-5
cdr3_nt: TGCGCCAGCAGCCAAGATCGGGACGGACCCCAAGAGACCCAGTACTTC
cdr3_aa: CASSQDRDGPQETQYF

d_call: NA
clone_size: NA
v_call: TRBV15
j_call: TRBJ2-1
cdr3_nt: TGTGCCACCAGCCGCCTGACCAACTTATGGGGGAGGGGGAATGAGCAGTTCTTC
cdr3_aa: CATSRLTNLWGRGNEQFF

d_call: TRBD2
clone_size: NA
v_call: TRBV30
j_call: TRBJ2-1
cdr3_nt: TGTGCCTGGAGTATACCCCGTGAGCGGGAGCTTATTCTTAGTTACAATGAGCAGTTCTTC
cdr3_aa: CAWSIPRERELILSYNEQFF

d_call: NA
clone_size: NA
v_call: TRBV6-5
j_call: TRBJ1-2
cdr3_nt: TGTGCCAGCAGTTACTCCGGGGTGAGGGGCTATGGCTACACCTTC
cdr3_aa: CASSYSGVRGYGYTF

d_call: TRBD1
clone_size: once
v_call: TRBV7-2
j_call: TRBJ2-1
cdr3_nt: TGTGCCAGCAGCCCTGACAGGGGTATCCCCGAGCAGTTCTTC
cdr3_aa: CASSPDRGIPEQFF

d_call: NA
clone_size: NA
v_call: TRBV6-1
j_call: TRBJ2-7
cdr3_nt: TGTGCCAGCAGTGAAGTACAGGGGGAGGGGGGCGAGCAGTACTTC
cdr3_aa: CASSEVQGEGGEQYF

d_call: TRBD1
clone_size: NA
v_call: TRBV4-2
j_call: TRBJ2-5
cdr3_nt: TGTGCCAGCAGCCGGGACAGGGGTTTGGAGACCCAGTACTTC
cdr3_aa: CASSRDRGLETQYF

d_call: NA
clone_size: NA
v_call: TRBV7-9
j_call: TRBJ2-7
cdr3_nt: TGTGCCAGCAGCATCCAGGGGAGGTCTTACGAGCAGTACTTC
cdr3_aa: CASSIQGRSYEQYF

d_call: NA
clone_size: NA
v_call: TRBV2
j_call: TRBJ2-7
cdr3_nt: TGTGCCAGCAGCATTCCTGGTTTGGTCGCGCCTGGGGCCTCGTACGAGCAGTACTTC
cdr3_aa: CASSIPGLVAPGASYEQYF

d_call: NA
clone_size: NA
v_call: TRBV2
j_call: TRBJ2-5
cdr3_nt: TGTGCCAGCAGTGACCAGGTCGGAGAGACCCAGTACTTC
cdr3_aa: CASSDQVGETQYF

d_call: NA
clone_size: NA
v_call: TRBV29-1
j_call: TRBJ1-2
cdr3_nt: TGCAGCGTTGAAGATGGTACAGGGAGAGACTATGGCTACACCTTC
cdr3_aa: CSVEDGTGRDYGYTF

d_call: TRBD2
clone_size: NA
v_call: TRBV5-3
j_call: TRBJ2-7
cdr3_nt: TGTGCCAGAAGCTGCCTTGGAGGGAGGGAGGGCCTCCTGAACTACTACGAGCAGTACTTC
cdr3_aa: CARSCLGGREGLLNYYEQYF

d_call: TRBD2
clone_size: NA
v_call: TRBV29-1
j_call: TRBJ2-3
cdr3_nt: TGCAGCCTCGGGGGGGGCACAGATACGCAGTATTTT
cdr3_aa: CSLGGGTDTQYF

d_call: NA
clone_size: NA
v_call: TRBV27
j_call: TRBJ2-5
cdr3_nt: TGTGCCAGCAGTTTGGGTCTGGGGGGTGTGAGGGAGACCCAGTACTTC
cdr3_aa: CASSLGLGGVRETQYF

d_call: NA
clone_size: NA
v_call: TRBV2
j_call: TRBJ2-1
cdr3_nt: TGTGCCAGCAGTGGGCCAGCGGGTAGGTCCTACAATGAGCAGTTCTTC
cdr3_aa: CASSGPAGRSYNEQFF

d_call: TRBD2
clone_size: NA
v_call: TRBV13
j_call: TRBJ2-7
cdr3_nt: TGTGCCAGCAGCTTTGGTAGCGGGAGAAGGTACGAGCAGTACTTC
cdr3_aa: CASSFGSGRRYEQYF

d_call: TRBD1
clone_size: NA
v_call: TRBV27
j_call: TRBJ1-5
cdr3_nt: TGTGCCAGCAGCCCTGGGGACAGGTCAAGGTGGCAGCCCCAGCATTTT
cdr3_aa: CASSPGDRSRWQPQHF

d_call: NA
clone_size: NA
v_call: TRBV11-2
j_call: TRBJ2-5
cdr3_nt: TGTGCCAGCAGCTCCGTTCAAGAGACCCAGTACTTC
cdr3_aa: CASSSVQETQYF

d_call: TRBD2
clone_size: NA
v_call: TRBV5-1
j_call: TRBJ2-1
cdr3_nt: TGCGCCAGCAGCTCCCTGATAGCGGGAGGGAGTGAGCAGTTCTTC
cdr3_aa: CASSSLIAGGSEQFF

d_call: NA
clone_size: NA
v_call: TRBV4-2
j_call: TRBJ2-3
cdr3_nt: TGTGCCAGCAGCCCCTCGGCCGCTGCGGGACGCACAGATACGCAGTATTTT
cdr3_aa: CASSPSAAAGRTDTQYF

d_call: NA
clone_size: NA
v_call: TRBV6-5
j_call: TRBJ1-3
cdr3_nt: TGTGCCAGCAGCCCTACAGGGACTGGAAACACCATATATTTT
cdr3_aa: CASSPTGTGNTIYF

d_call: NA
clone_size: NA
v_call: TRBV2
j_call: TRBJ1-5
cdr3_nt: TGTGCCAGCAGCGGACCCGGGACAAACAATCAGCCCCAGCATTTT
cdr3_aa: CASSGPGTNNQPQHF

d_call: NA
clone_size: NA
v_call: TRBV2
j_call: TRBJ1-2
cdr3_nt: TGTGCCAGCAGTGGATATAAGGGGTCCTATGGCTACACCTTC
cdr3_aa: CASSGYKGSYGYTF

d_call: TRBD2
clone_size: NA
v_call: TRBV7-6
j_call: TRBJ2-7
cdr3_nt: TGTGCCAGCAGCCTAGCGGACGACTACGAGCAGTACTTC
cdr3_aa: CASSLADDYEQYF

d_call: TRBD2
clone_size: NA
v_call: TRBV30
j_call: TRBJ2-5
cdr3_nt: TGTGCCTGGAGTGCCGGGGCTAGCGGGAGCCAGGAGACCCAGTACTTC
cdr3_aa: CAWSAGASGSQETQYF

d_call: NA
clone_size: NA
v_call: TRBV11-2
j_call: TRBJ2-3
cdr3_nt: TGTGCCAGCAGCTGGGTTGGCACAGATACGCAGTATTTT
cdr3_aa: CASSWVGTDTQYF

d_call: TRBD2
clone_size: NA
v_call: TRBV19
j_call: TRBJ2-7
cdr3_nt: TGTGCCAGTAGTATACGCGGGAGTCCCTTTTACGAGCAGTACTTC
cdr3_aa: CASSIRGSPFYEQYF

d_call: NA
clone_size: NA
v_call: TRBV19
j_call: TRBJ1-2
cdr3_nt: TGTGCCAGTAGCACCCAGCGGGGGTTCTATGGCTACACCTTC
cdr3_aa: CASSTQRGFYGYTF